The entry below describes one T cell receptor beta chain. It has no known antigen specificity. The sample holds no much larger clone one base away, and base qualities are not on file. Taken with the paper, the label for time point translates to: baseline before first vaccination. The vaccinee samples were drawn from two UK trials, COV001 and COV002, one of which was a single-blind randomized controlled phase 2/3 trial testing AZD1222 (ChAdOx1 nCoV-19) in healthy adults. For TCRbeta chain sequencing, PBMC samples from trial participants were taken at day 0 and at day 28 after the second dose. The CDR3 regions of human TCRbeta chains were analyzed by immunosequencing. Under the source paper's analysis protocol: TCRs in the repertoires were compared against a reference library of SARS-CoV-2-specific TCRs that had been generated with the MIRA antigen-specificity platform. Breadth meant the fraction of unique TCRs that were SARS-CoV-2-associated, whereas depth meant the fraction of total T cells that were SARS-CoV-2-associated. Using the MIRA data, each spike-specific TCR was mapped to the spike region that the TCR reacts to and placed in a CD4 or CD8 class. Log10-transformed breadth and depth values were compared by one-way ANOVA with Sidak's multiple comparisons tests. As stored in TCRdb, this immuneACCESS dataset retains in-frame rearrangements with V and J assigned. A fraction of the clones does not appear; measured against another copy, unresolved V genes explain less than half of the discrepancy, and the remainder lacks a known reason. The V and J calls and clone size were taken over from that table, and D and trimming were inferred from the DNA. Counted in this sample were approximately 100,000 clones; about nine tenths of them appeared once. The ten largest make up 1.3% of the sample.

The data are from a study of T cell responses to AZD1222 COVID-19 vaccine (TCRdb year 2021). Looking at the study overall: AZD1222 recipients given second doses at about 4 weeks or at about 12 weeks were pooled, since spike-specific TCR depth and breadth were not found to differ between the two schedules. TCR sequencing covered over 230 trial participants: about 210 given two doses of AZD1222 and about 26 given two doses of MenACWY control vaccine. Enrollment into the trials was organized by age into subgroups of 18-55, 56-69 and 70-plus years, and those subgroups contained roughly 140, 27 and 60 TCR-sequenced participants, respectively.

General study outcomes and caveats: Because no samples from the day 14 peak response were available, repertoires could be characterized only after the peak T cell response. The whole spike protein was spanned by vaccine-associated CD4 TCRs, and dominant responses were seen in regions 160-218 and 743-854. The 56-69-year group was small, and its depth increase did not reach significance, likely because of low power. Only 5 to 7 AZD1222 recipients were SARS-CoV-2 seropositive at baseline, limiting conclusions about previously exposed vaccinees. Nearly half of unique spike-specific TCRs reportedly recognized epitopes outside regions mutated in the B.1.351 and B.1.1.7 variants. Participants were mostly white British and included more females than males, and it was suggested by the authors that clonal diversity may have been underestimated. After two AZD1222 doses, spike-specific TCR breadth and depth were significantly higher than at day 0 and than in MenACWY recipients.

The germline V gene supplies CDR1 SGHRS and CDR2 YFSETQ. Spanning cysteine to phenylalanine, the CDR3 consists of 15 amino acids. The only DNA kept is the CDR3, 45 bases in frame from the first base. At the junction V is shortened by 2 bases and J by 6 bases, with 14 bases in between. In this chain, TRBV5-1 is recombined with TRBJ2-2; the D gene is perhaps TRBD1, on 5 matching bases. The starting material was peripheral blood, obtained on day 0 of AZD1222 vaccination. This clonotype was sampled from an adult in good health. The CDR3 protein: CASSFMTDEAGELFF. The DNA sequence is as follows: TGCGCCAGCAGCTTTATGACAGACGAGGCCGGGGAGCTGTTTTTT.